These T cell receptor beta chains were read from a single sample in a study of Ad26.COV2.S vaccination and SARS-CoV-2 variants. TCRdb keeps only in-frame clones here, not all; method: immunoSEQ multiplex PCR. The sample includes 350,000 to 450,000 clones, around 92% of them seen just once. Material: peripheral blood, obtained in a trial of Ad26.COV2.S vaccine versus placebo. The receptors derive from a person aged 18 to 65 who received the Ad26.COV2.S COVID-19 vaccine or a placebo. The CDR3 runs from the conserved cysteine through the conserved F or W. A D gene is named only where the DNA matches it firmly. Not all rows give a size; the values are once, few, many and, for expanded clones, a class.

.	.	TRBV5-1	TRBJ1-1	TGCGCCAGCAGCTTGTACACCCTGAACACTGAAGCTTTCTTT	CASSLYTLNTEAFF
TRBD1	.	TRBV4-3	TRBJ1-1	TGCGCCAGCAGCCGACAGGGAAAGAACACTGAAGCTTTCTTT	CASSRQGKNTEAFF
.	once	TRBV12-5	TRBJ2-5	TGTGCTAGTGGTTTGGTAGTCGGTCGGTCGAGAGAGACCCAGTACTTC	CASGLVVGRSRETQYF
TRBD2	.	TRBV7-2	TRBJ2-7	TGTGCCAGCAGCTTAATGCGGGCGGGGGGGTCCTACGAGCAGTACTTC	CASSLMRAGGSYEQYF
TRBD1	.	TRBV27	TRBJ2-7	TGTGCCAGCAGTTCGCGACCCCGGGACAGGGGGTCCTACGAGCAGTACTTC	CASSSRPRDRGSYEQYF
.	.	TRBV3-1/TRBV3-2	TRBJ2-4	TGTGCCAGCAGCCAAGAAGGTGGGGGGGCCCCCAAAAACATTCAGTACTTC	CASSQEGGGAPKNIQYF
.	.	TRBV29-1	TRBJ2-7	TGCAGCGTTGGGGACCGAAGGAGCTCCTACGAGCAGTACTTC	CSVGDRRSSYEQYF
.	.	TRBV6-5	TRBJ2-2	TGTGCCAGCACGAGGGGCCTTAACGGGGAGCTGTTTTTT	CASTRGLNGELFF
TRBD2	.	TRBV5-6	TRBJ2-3	TGTGCCAGCAGCTTGTGGGCGCGGGGGGGCACAGATACGCAGTATTTT	CASSLWARGGTDTQYF
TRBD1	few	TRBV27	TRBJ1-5	TGTGCCAGTAACAAGGGACAGCCAGAATCAGGGACCCAGCATTTT	CASNKGQPESGTQHF
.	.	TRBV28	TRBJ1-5	TGTGCCAGCAGTTTGGGCGGGGGAGGTCAGCCCCAGCATTTT	CASSLGGGGQPQHF
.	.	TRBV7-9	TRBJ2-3	TGTGCCAGCAGCTTAGCGCAGGGTACGACAGATACGCAGTATTTT	CASSLAQGTTDTQYF
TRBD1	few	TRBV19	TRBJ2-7	TGTGCCAGTAGTATAGGAGACAGGGATTTCGACGAGCAGTACTTC	CASSIGDRDFDEQYF
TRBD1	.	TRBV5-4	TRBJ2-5	TGTGCCAGCAGCTTACAGGGGGAGACCCAGTACTTC	CASSLQGETQYF
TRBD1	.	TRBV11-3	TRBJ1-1	TGTGCCAGCAGCCCCGCCGGGACAGGGACCACTGAAGCTTTCTTT	CASSPAGTGTTEAFF
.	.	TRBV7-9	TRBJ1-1	TGTGCCAGCAGCCCGGGGACACCGAACACTGAAGCTTTCTTT	CASSPGTPNTEAFF
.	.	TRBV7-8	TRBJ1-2	TGTGCCAGCAGCTTAGCAGTGCCGGCCGAGGGCCCGGGCTACACCTTC	CASSLAVPAEGPGYTF
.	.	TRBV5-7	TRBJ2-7	TGTGCCAGCAGCTTTCGGAGGGGGGTCAACGAGCAGTACTTC	CASSFRRGVNEQYF
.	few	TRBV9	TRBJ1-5	TGTGCCAGCAGCGCCAGGGGTGCTAGCCAGCCCCAGCATTTT	CASSARGASQPQHF
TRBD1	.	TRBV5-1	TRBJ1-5	TGCGCCAGCAGCCCAGGGACAGGAGACAATCAGCCCCAGCATTTT	CASSPGTGDNQPQHF
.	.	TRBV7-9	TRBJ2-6	TGTGCCAGCAGCTCTATTGGCGTAGGTTACTCTGGGGCCAACGTCCTGACTTTC	CASSSIGVGYSGANVLTF
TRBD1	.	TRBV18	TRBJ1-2	TGTGCCAGCTCACCGGGGACAGGGGCCTATGGCTACACCTTC	CASSPGTGAYGYTF
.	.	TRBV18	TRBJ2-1	TGTGCCAGCTCACCCCCCTTGGTGGGGTACAATGAGCAGTTCTTC	CASSPPLVGYNEQFF
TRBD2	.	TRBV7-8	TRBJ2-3	TGTGCCAGCAGCTTAGCTAGCCCGGGACTAGCGGGGGGGCGGGAGGTCACAGATACGCAGTATTTT	CASSLASPGLAGGREVTDTQYF
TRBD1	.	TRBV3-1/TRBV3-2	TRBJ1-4	TGTGCCAGCAGTCCCCCCACTGGGGGGACAGCGAATGAAAAACTGTTTTTT	CASSPPTGGTANEKLFF
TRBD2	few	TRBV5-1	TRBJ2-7	TGCGCCAGCAGCTGGGGGACTAGCGGGACCTACGAGCAGTACTTC	CASSWGTSGTYEQYF
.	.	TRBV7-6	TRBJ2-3	TGTGCCAGCAGCTTTCCGACAACAGATACGCAGTATTTT	CASSFPTTDTQYF
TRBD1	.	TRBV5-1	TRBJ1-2	TGCGCCAGCAGCCCAAGACAGGGGGCTGCTGGCTACACCTTC	CASSPRQGAAGYTF
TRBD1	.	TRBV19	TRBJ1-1	TGTGCCAGTAGTACCCGACCGGCAGGGGGGAACACTGAAGCTTTCTTT	CASSTRPAGGNTEAFF
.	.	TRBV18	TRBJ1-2	TGTGCCAGCTCACCCGAGCAGGGAAATGGCTACACCTTC	CASSPEQGNGYTF
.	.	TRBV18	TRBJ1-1	TGTGCCAGCTCACCAGGGACGAACACTGAAGCTTTCTTT	CASSPGTNTEAFF
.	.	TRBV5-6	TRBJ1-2	TGTGCCAGCAGCTTGGGCTACAGAGCGTATGGCTACACCTTC	CASSLGYRAYGYTF
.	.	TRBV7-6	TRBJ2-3	TGTGCCAGCAGCTTAGAACAACACACAGATACGCAGTATTTT	CASSLEQHTDTQYF
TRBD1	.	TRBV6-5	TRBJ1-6	TGTGCCAGCTCAGGGGGCATTTATAATTCACCCCTCCACTTT	CASSGGIYNSPLHF
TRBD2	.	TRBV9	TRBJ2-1	TGTGCCAGCAGCGTAACCCCGGGAGGGCCCTACAATGAGCAGTTCTTC	CASSVTPGGPYNEQFF
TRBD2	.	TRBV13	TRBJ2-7	TGTGCCAGCAGCTGGAAAACTAGCGGCCCGAGCTCCTACGAGCAGTACTTC	CASSWKTSGPSSYEQYF
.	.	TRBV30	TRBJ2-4	TGTGCCTGGAGTCCGGGGCGGTCGAGCATTCAGTACTTC	CAWSPGRSSIQYF
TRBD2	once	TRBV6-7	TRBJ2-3	TGTGCCAGCAGGCCAACGGGGGGGGTTTGCTTCGGCTTCCAATCTAGCACAGATACGCAGTATTTT	CASRPTGGVCFGFQSSTDTQYF
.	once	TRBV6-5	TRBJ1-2	TGTGCCAGCAGTTACTCTTTGCCACAAGAAAACTATGGCTACACCTTC	CASSYSLPQENYGYTF
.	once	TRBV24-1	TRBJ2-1	TGTGCCACCAGTGACAAGGACCTCTCGGAGCAGTTCTTC	CATSDKDLSEQFF
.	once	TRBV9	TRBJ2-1	TGTGCCAGCAGCTGGGGGGTTCCAACCGGGGCCACCAATGAGCAGTTCTTC	CASSWGVPTGATNEQFF
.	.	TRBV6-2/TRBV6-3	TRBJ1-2	TGTGCCAGCAGCCCCGGTGGATCGAACTATGGCTACACCTTC	CASSPGGSNYGYTF
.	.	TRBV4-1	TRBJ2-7	TGCGCCAGCAGCCAAAGATGGGGAGAGTCCTACGAGCAGTACTTC	CASSQRWGESYEQYF
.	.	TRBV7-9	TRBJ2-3	TGTGCCAGCAGCTTAGCGACAGGACTTATAGATACGCAGTATTTT	CASSLATGLIDTQYF
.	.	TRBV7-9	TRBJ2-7	TGTGCCAGCAGCGGTGCTTTCGAGCAGTACTTC	CASSGAFEQYF
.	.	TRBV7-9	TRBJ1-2	TGTGCCAGCAGCCCCATTATCCTATATGGCTACACCTTC	CASSPIILYGYTF
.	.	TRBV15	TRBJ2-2	TGTGCCACCAGCCTCAGGGCGATGACCGGGGAGCTGTTTTTT	CATSLRAMTGELFF
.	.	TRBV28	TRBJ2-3	TGTGCCAGCAGTCTATGGGACTCAGGGTCTAGCACAGATACGCAGTATTTT	CASSLWDSGSSTDTQYF
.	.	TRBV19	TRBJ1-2	TGTGCCAGTAGTATGGGGGCGCGGGGCTACACCTTC	CASSMGARGYTF
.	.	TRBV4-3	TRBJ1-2	TGCGCCAGCAGCCAAGCGAAGGGAAGGGGGGGTTTTGGCTACACCTTC	CASSQAKGRGGFGYTF
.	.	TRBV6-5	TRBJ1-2	TGTGCCAGCTTAGCTGCCTATGGCTACACCTTC	CASLAAYGYTF
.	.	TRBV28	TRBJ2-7	TGTGCCAGCAGCCGTACAGGGATCTCCTACGAGCAGTACTTC	CASSRTGISYEQYF
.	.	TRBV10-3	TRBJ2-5	TGTGCCATCAGGGACTCGGGACAAGAGACCCAGTACTTC	CAIRDSGQETQYF
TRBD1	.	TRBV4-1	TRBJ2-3	TGCGCCAGCAGCCAAGTGGGGACAGGGAGTTCGGATACGCAGTATTTT	CASSQVGTGSSDTQYF
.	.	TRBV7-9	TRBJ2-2	TGTGCCAGCAGCCCACCGTGGGGGAACACCGGGGAGCTGTTTTTT	CASSPPWGNTGELFF